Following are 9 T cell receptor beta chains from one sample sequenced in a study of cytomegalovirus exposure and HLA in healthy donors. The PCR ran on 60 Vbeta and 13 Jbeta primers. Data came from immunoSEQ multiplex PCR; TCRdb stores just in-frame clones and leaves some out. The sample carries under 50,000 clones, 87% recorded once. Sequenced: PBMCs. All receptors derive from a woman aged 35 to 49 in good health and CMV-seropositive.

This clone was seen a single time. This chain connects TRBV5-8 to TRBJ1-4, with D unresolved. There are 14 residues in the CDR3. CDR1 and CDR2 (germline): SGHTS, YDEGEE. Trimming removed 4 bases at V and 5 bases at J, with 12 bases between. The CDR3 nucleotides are TGTGCCAGCAGCCCCGGGATACGAAATGAAAAACTGTTTTTT. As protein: CASSPGIRNEKLFF.

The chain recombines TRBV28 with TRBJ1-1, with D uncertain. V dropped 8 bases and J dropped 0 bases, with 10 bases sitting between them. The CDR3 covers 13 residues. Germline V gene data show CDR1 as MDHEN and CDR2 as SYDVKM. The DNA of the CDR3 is TGTGCCAGCTCGCAAAACATGAACACTGAAGCTTTCTTT. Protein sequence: CASSQNMNTEAFF. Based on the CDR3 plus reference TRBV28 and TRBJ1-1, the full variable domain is DVKVTQSSRYLVKRTGEKVFLECVQDMDHENMFWYRQDPGLGLRLIYFSYDVKMKEKGDIPEGYSVSREKKERFSLILESASTNQTSMYLCASSQNMNTEAFFGQGTRLTVV.

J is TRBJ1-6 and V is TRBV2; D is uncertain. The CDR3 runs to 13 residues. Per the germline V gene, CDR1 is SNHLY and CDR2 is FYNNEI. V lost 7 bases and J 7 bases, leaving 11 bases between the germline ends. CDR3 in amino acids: CASKPDYNSPLHF. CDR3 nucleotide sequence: TGTGCCAGCAAACCGGACTACAATTCACCCCTCCACTTT.

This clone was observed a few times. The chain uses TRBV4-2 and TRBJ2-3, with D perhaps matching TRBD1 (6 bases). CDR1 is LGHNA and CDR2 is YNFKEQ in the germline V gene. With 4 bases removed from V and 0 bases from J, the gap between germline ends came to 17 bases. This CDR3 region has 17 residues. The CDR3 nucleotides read TGTGCCAGCAGCCGAGAGCCGGGACAACCAAGCACAGATACGCAGTATTTT. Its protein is CASSREPGQPSTDTQYF.

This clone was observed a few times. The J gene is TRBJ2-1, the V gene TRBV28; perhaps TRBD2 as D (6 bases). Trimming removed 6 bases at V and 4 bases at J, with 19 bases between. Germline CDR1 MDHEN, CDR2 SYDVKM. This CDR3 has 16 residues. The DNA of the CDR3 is TGTGCCAGCAGCGAGTATACCGGGACTTTATACAATGAGCAGTTCTTC. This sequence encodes CASSEYTGTLYNEQFF.

In DNA form, the CDR3 reads TGCAGTGCCAAGACAGGGGCTGAAGCTTTCTTT. It codes for CSAKTGAEAFF. V and J are TRBV20-1 and TRBJ1-1; TRBD1 aligns across 8 bases. The germline gives CDR1 DFQATT, CDR2 SNEGSKA (reference sequence). The CDR3 covers 11 residues. The V segment lost 6 bases and the J segment 6 bases; nucleotides outside the gene matches: 3.

CDR3 region: CASSYSSGGPYEQYF. The CDR3 nucleotides read TGTGCCAGCAGTTACAGTTCGGGGGGACCCTACGAGCAGTACTTC. The genes are TRBV6-5 and TRBJ2-7; 7 nucleotides agree with TRBD2. CDR1 and CDR2 (germline): MNHEY, SVGAGI. V shed 2 bases and J 2 bases; nucleotides not matched to a gene: 6. The CDR3 covers 15 residues.

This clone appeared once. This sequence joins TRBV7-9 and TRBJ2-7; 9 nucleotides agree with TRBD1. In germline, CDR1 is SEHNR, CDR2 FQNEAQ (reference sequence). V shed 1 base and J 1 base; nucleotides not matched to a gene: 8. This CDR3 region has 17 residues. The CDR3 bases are TGTGCCAGCAGCTTAGGCTCACAGGGGGCAGGGTCCTACGAGCAGTACTTC. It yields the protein CASSLGSQGAGSYEQYF.

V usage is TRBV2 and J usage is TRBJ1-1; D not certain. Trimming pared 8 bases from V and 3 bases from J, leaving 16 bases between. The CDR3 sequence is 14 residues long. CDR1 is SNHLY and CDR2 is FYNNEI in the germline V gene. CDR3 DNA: TGTGCCAGCGGGAGCTTCGCACGGGACACTGAAGCTTTCTTT. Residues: CASGSFARDTEAFF.